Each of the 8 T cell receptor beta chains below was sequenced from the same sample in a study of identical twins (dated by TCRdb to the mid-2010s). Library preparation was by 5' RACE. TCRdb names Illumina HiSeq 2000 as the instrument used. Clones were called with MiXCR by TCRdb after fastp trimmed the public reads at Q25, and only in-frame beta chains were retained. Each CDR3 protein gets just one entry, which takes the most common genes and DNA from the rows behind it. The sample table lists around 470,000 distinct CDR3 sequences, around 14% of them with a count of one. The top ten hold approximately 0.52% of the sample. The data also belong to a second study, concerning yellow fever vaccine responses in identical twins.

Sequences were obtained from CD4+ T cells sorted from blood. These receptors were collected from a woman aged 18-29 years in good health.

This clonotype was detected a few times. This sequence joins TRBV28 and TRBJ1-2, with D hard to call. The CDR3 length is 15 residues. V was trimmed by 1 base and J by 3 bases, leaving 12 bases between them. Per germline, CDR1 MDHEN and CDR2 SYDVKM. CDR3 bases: TGTGCCAGCAGTTTATTCCTCCCGGGAGACTATGGCTACACCTTC. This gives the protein CASSLFLPGDYGYTF.

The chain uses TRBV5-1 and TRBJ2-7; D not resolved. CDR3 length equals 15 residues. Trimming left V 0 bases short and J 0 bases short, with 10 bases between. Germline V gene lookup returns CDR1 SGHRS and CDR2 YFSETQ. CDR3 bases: TGCGCCAGCAGCTTGGCCTGGGCCCCCTCCTACGAGCAGTACTTC. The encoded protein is CASSLAWAPSYEQYF.

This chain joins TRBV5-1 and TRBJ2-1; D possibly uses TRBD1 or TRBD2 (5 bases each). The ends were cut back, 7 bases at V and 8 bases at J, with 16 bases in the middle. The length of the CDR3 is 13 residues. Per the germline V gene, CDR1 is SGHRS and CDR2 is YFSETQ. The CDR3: CASSRQGDDEQFF. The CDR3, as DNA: TGCGCCAGCTCGCGCCAAGGGGACGATGAGCAGTTCTTC. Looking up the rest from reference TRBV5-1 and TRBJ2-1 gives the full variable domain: KAGVTQTPRYLIKTRGQQVTLSCSPISGHRSVSWYQQTPGQGLQFLFEYFSETQRNKGNFPGRFSGRQFSNSRSEMNVSTLELGDSALYLCASSRQGDDEQFFGPGTRLTVL.

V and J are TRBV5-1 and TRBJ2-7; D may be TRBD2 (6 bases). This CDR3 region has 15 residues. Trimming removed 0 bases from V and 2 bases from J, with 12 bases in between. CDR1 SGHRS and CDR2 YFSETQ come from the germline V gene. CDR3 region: CASSLAPGSTYEQYF. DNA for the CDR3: TGCGCCAGCAGCTTGGCCCCCGGGAGTACCTACGAGCAGTACTTC.

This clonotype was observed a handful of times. In DNA, the CDR3 is TGCGCCAGCTTGCCCGCCGGGCTGACGGAACAAGAGACCCAGTACTTC. Its protein is CASLPAGLTEQETQYF. The rearrangement links TRBV5-1 to TRBJ2-5, with D unclear. CDR1 and CDR2 (germline): SGHRS, YFSETQ. The V and J ends lost 7 bases and 2 bases respectively, with 21 bases between them. The CDR3 runs 16 residues.

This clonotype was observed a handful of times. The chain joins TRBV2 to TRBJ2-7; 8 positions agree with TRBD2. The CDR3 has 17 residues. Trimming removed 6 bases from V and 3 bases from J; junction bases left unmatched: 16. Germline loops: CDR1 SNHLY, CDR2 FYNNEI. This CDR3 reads CASRPAGVITPYYEQYF. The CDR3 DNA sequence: TGTGCCAGCAGGCCAGCGGGGGTGATTACACCGTACTACGAGCAGTACTTC. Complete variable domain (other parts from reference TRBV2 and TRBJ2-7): EPEVTQTPSHQVTQMGQEVILRCVPISNHLYFYWYRQILGQKVEFLVSFYNNEISEKSEIFDDQFSVERPDGSNFTLKIRSTKLEDSAMYFCASRPAGVITPYYEQYFGPGTRLTVT.

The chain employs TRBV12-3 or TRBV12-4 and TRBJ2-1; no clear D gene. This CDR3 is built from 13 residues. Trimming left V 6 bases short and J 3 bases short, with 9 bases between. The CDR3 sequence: CASRDRNYNEQFF. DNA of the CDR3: TGTGCCAGCAGGGACCGAAACTACAATGAGCAGTTCTTC.

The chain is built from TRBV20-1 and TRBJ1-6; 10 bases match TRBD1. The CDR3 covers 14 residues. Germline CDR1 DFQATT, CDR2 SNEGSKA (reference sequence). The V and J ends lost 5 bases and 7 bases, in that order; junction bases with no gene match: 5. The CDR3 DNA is TGCAGTGCTGGTGGACAGGGGGGGAATTCACCCCTCCACTTT. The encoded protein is CSAGGQGGNSPLHF.